Listed below are T cell receptor beta chains from one sample, sequenced in a study of T cells in Graves' hyperthyroidism and ophthalmopathy. TCRdb reprocessed the multiplex PCR reads with MiXCR, giving one entry per CDR3 protein. This sample has fewer than 350,000 distinct CDR3 sequences; less than 20% occur once, and the top ten carry around a sixth. Sample: blood. These receptors originate from a woman in her thirties or forties with Graves' ophthalmopathy. The CDR3 runs from the conserved cysteine through the conserved F or W. The order of the fields is clone size, J gene, D gene, V gene, CDR3 protein, CDR3 DNA. D genes are given only for firm matches. Clone size is shown for a subset of rows, as once, few, many or a class of expanded clone.

. TRBJ1-1 . TRBV6-5 CASSLGWGFNTEAFF TGTGCCAGCAGTTTGGGGTGGGGATTTAACACTGAAGCTTTCTTT
. TRBJ1-1 TRBD1 TRBV28 CASSLLGTGEAFF TGTGCCAGCAGTTTACTTGGGACAGGAGAAGCTTTCTTT
few TRBJ1-1 TRBD1 TRBV4-1 CASRSSGQADEAFF TGCGCCAGCAGATCTTCGGGACAGGCCGACGAAGCTTTCTTT
many TRBJ2-7 . TRBV4-2 CARESTIEQYF TGTGCCAGGGAATCGACGATAGAGCAGTACTTC
many TRBJ2-1 . TRBV20-1 CSASPRRPSYNEQFF TGCAGTGCTAGCCCGCGACGACCCTCCTACAATGAGCAGTTCTTC
. TRBJ2-7 . TRBV6-4 CASSQAAGKTYEQYF TGTGCCAGCAGTCAGGCAGCGGGTAAAACCTACGAGCAGTACTTC
many TRBJ2-2 TRBD2 TRBV19 CASSTGLAGDTGELFF TGTGCCAGTAGTACGGGACTAGCTGGGGACACCGGGGAGCTGTTTTTT
many TRBJ2-4 TRBD1 TRBV12-3/TRBV12-4 CASNDDRENIQYF TGTGCCAGCAACGACGACAGGGAAAACATTCAGTACTTC
many TRBJ1-5 . TRBV20-1 CSARDFHSNQPQHF TGCAGTGCAAGGGACTTCCATAGCAATCAGCCCCAGCATTTT
many TRBJ2-7 . TRBV4-1 CASSQAQEEQYF TGCGCCAGCAGCCAAGCGCAGGAAGAGCAGTACTTC
. TRBJ1-5 . TRBV12-3/TRBV12-4 CASREYSNQPQHF TGTGCCAGCAGAGAATATAGCAATCAGCCCCAGCATTTT
many TRBJ1-2 . TRBV12-3/TRBV12-4 CASSAGAGLGGYTF TGTGCCAGCAGCGCGGGGGCAGGGCTGGGTGGCTACACCTTC
many TRBJ1-1 . TRBV19 CASRNPRFGNTEAFF TGTGCCAGTAGAAACCCCAGGTTTGGGAACACTGAAGCTTTCTTT
. TRBJ2-2 TRBD2 TRBV9 CASSVRGSGVNTGELFF TGTGCCAGCAGCGTAAGGGGTAGCGGGGTAAACACCGGGGAGCTGTTTTTT
many TRBJ1-1 . TRBV12-3/TRBV12-4 CASTLSGETEAFF TGTGCCAGCACCCTATCGGGCGAAACTGAAGCTTTCTTT
many TRBJ1-5 . TRBV15 CATKLTRQHNQPQHF TGTGCCACCAAATTAACTCGACAGCACAATCAGCCCCAGCATTTT
many TRBJ2-5 . TRBV12-3/TRBV12-4 CASRRSWGETQYF TGTGCCAGCAGACGTAGCTGGGGGGAGACCCAGTACTTC
many TRBJ2-7 . TRBV4-1 CASSPPFRGDDEQYF TGCGCCAGCAGCCCCCCATTCCGAGGGGACGACGAGCAGTACTTC
once TRBJ2-5 TRBD2 TRBV12-3/TRBV12-4 CASTPGRVAGEPQETQYF TGTGCCAGCACTCCCGGTCGGGTAGCGGGAGAGCCCCAAGAGACCCAGTACTTC
many TRBJ2-7 TRBD2 TRBV28 CASSFLAGYEQYF TGTGCCAGCAGTTTTCTAGCGGGATACGAGCAGTACTTC
many TRBJ1-2 . TRBV3-1 CASSQGRGFGYTF TGTGCCAGCAGCCAAGGTCGGGGGTTTGGCTACACCTTC
many TRBJ2-7 . TRBV3-1 CASSPDYYEQYF TGTGCCAGCAGCCCAGACTACTACGAGCAGTACTTC
. TRBJ1-3 . TRBV20-1 CSATRDNSGNTIYF TGCAGTGCGACCCGGGACAACTCTGGAAACACCATATATTTT
many TRBJ2-7 TRBD1 TRBV7-2 CASSLETGVYEQYF TGTGCCAGCAGCTTGGAGACAGGGGTTTACGAGCAGTACTTC